What follows are 19 T cell receptor beta chains derived from one specimen sequenced in a study of shared clonotypes between healthy human individuals. CD45RO-negative, CCR7-selected cells formed the naive CD8 fraction, which excluded terminally differentiated effector memory CD45RA+ cells. The method was immunoSEQ multiplex PCR; TCRdb's version includes in-frame clones alone and lacks a portion of them. This sample yields about 870,000 clones, of which around 92% are seen a single time; less than 25% belongs to the top ten. The sequenced material came from naive CD8+ T cells sorted from blood. Every receptor here comes from a man aged 30 to 45 in good health.

As regards this clone: Given the absence of the conserved phenylalanine or tryptophan at the CDR3 end, a read error is likely. No DNA is shown, since the ends of the CDR3 on it are uncertain; the CDR3 is the one TCRdb lists. The chain joins TRBV6-1 to TRBJ2-3; TRBD2, the table's D call, lacks a check against the DNA. CDR1 and CDR2 from the germline V gene are MNHNS and SASEGT. The CDR3 is made up of 14 amino acids, end residues included. The CDR3 protein is CASSEDWTSGSFLG.

V usage is TRBV7-5 and J usage is TRBJ2-5; the table's TRBD1 call for D was not verified on the DNA. TRBV7-5 is listed as a pseudogene. The CDR3 covers 12 residues. The CDR3, as DNA: TGTGTCAGAAGCCCAGAAAAAGAGACCCAGTACTTC. It codes for CVRSPEKETQYF.

This chain joins TRBV4-3 and TRBJ1-5; TRBD1 agrees at 8 bases. The CDR3 runs to 15 residues. Germline V gene sequence: CDR1 LGHNA, CDR2 YSLEER. The trim removed 3 bases at V and 3 bases at J, leaving 4 bases unmatched. The chain's CDR3 is CASSQDRVINQPQHF. DNA for the CDR3: TGCGCCAGCAGCCAGGACAGGGTCATCAATCAGCCCCAGCATTTT.

This clone showed up just a few times. V usage is TRBV5-1 and J usage is TRBJ2-7; 11 bases line up with TRBD1. The germline V gene encodes CDR1 SGHRS and CDR2 YFSETQ. CDR3 length: 15 residues. With V trimmed by 0 bases and J by 4 bases, 3 bases remained unmatched. The CDR3 DNA follows: TGCGCCAGCAGCTTGGGGGACAGGGGGAGGTACGAGCAGTACTTC. It specifies CASSLGDRGRYEQYF.

The genes are TRBV27 and TRBJ2-1; D possibly corresponds to TRBD2 (6 bases). Germline V gives CDR1 MNHEY, CDR2 SMNVEV (reference sequence). The germline V and J ends were trimmed by 0 bases and 16 bases, with 28 bases remaining between them. The CDR3 contains 17 residues. CDR3 residues: CASSLSYREALTSSCFF. The CDR3 region has the DNA TGTGCCAGCAGTTTATCGTACCGTGAGGCCCTGACTAGTTCATGCTTCTTC.

This clone appeared a single time. The V call is TRBV28, the J call TRBJ2-7; TRBD2 aligns across 11 bases. V lost 3 bases, J lost 0 bases, and 4 bases stayed unmatched. The germline gives CDR1 MDHEN, CDR2 SYDVKM. CDR3 length equals 16 residues. The CDR3 loop reads CASSFGSGRASYEQYF. Here the CDR3 DNA reads TGTGCCAGCAGTTTCGGTAGCGGGAGGGCCTCCTACGAGCAGTACTTC.

This clone was recorded once. CDR3 DNA: TGCAGCGCCTCCAGCATGGCCACTGAAGCTTTCTTT. This gives the protein CSASSMATEAFF. The J gene is TRBJ1-1, the V gene TRBV29-1; D uncertain. Germline CDR1 is SQVTM and CDR2 is ANQGSEA. V lost 7 bases, J lost 4 bases, and 13 bases lay in between. The CDR3 length is 12 residues.

This sequence joins TRBV28 and TRBJ2-4; perhaps TRBD1 as D (5 bases). The CDR3 runs 16 residues. The V gene lost 3 bases and the J gene lost 8 bases, with 20 bases spanning the gap. CDR1 is MDHEN and CDR2 is SYDVKM in the germline V gene. In DNA, the CDR3 is TGTGCCAGCAGTTTGCCCAGGGCCGCGGTTGAGGACATTCAGTACTTC. Residues: CASSLPRAAVEDIQYF.

As for this clone: Other nucleotide sequences from this sample produce the same CDR3. CDR3 nucleotide sequence: TGTGCCAGCAGTCTCGACAGATACGAGCAGTACTTC. As protein: CASSLDRYEQYF. This chain links TRBV28 with TRBJ2-7; D may be TRBD1 (5 bases). Trimming took off 5 bases at V and 4 bases at J, with 9 bases between the two ends. Per the germline V gene, CDR1 is MDHEN and CDR2 is SYDVKM. The CDR3 runs 12 residues.

The V gene is TRBV6-1, the J gene TRBJ1-4; D is possibly TRBD1 (5 bases). CDR3 length: 14 residues. Germline V CDR1 and CDR2: MNHNS, SASEGT. Between the trimmed V and J ends, which lost 10 bases and 6 bases, there was a span of 18 bases. This CDR3 is CATLLVGRDEKLFF. CDR3 DNA sequence: TGTGCCACTCTACTCGTGGGACGCGATGAAAAACTGTTTTTT.

V is TRBV25-1 and J is TRBJ2-7; D may be TRBD1 (5 bases). Germline values: CDR1 MGHDK, CDR2 SYGVNS. Trimming left V 3 bases short and J 0 bases short, with 6 bases between. The CDR3 extends over 13 amino acids. Here the CDR3 DNA reads TGTGCCAGCAGTGAGGGGCACTCCTACGAGCAGTACTTC. Translation: CASSEGHSYEQYF.

On this clone itself: Other DNA sequences in the same sample also yield this CDR3. This chain uses TRBV27 with TRBJ2-1; 7 bases agree with TRBD2. The germline CDR1 and CDR2 sequences are MNHEY and SMNVEV (reference sequence). The CDR3 runs 13 residues. J lost 4 bases, V lost 6 bases, and 3 bases had no gene match. The CDR3 sequence is CASSRAGYNEQFF. CDR3 nucleotides: TGTGCCAGCAGCAGAGCGGGGTACAATGAGCAGTTCTTC.

Comment on this clone: The junction and the germline gene differ at one end; a read error may be behind it. This chain uses TRBV7-7 with TRBJ2-7; 7 bases are a match to TRBD2. The CDR3 sequence is 15 residues long. Germline CDR1 and CDR2: SSHAT and FNYEAQ (reference sequence). The CDR3 DNA reads TGTGCTAGCAGCCCCAGGCTAGCGGACTCCTACGAGCAGTACTTC. It is translated as CASSPRLADSYEQYF.

This sequence joins TRBV27 and TRBJ2-3, with 10 bases matching TRBD2. Germline loops: CDR1 MNHEY, CDR2 SMNVEV (reference sequence). The CDR3 consists of 17 residues. The V and J ends lost 2 bases and 0 bases, in that order; junction bases with no gene match: 5. As DNA, the CDR3 is TGTGCCAGCAGTTTACCAGCGGGAGGGCCTAGCACAGATACGCAGTATTTT. It yields the protein CASSLPAGGPSTDTQYF.

J is TRBJ1-2 and V is TRBV4-3; 10 nucleotides align to TRBD1. The CDR3 sequence is 15 residues long. From germline, CDR1 is LGHNA and CDR2 YSLEER. The trim removed 0 bases at V and 6 bases at J, leaving 4 bases unmatched. The CDR3 loop reads CASSQDRDRGDGYTF. CDR3 coding DNA: TGCGCCAGCAGCCAAGATCGGGACAGGGGTGATGGCTACACCTTC.

The chain links TRBV25-1 to TRBJ2-2; D is perhaps TRBD2 (5 bases). Germline V CDR1 and CDR2: MGHDK, SYGVNS. This CDR3 spans 15 amino acids. V gave up 5 bases and J gave up 4 bases, with 14 bases separating them. Here the CDR3 reads CASSRESSTTGELFF. DNA for the CDR3: TGTGCCAGCAGTAGGGAGTCTAGCACCACCGGGGAGCTGTTTTTT.

The chain has TRBV9 and TRBJ1-1, with 9 bases fitting TRBD1. Unmatched junction bases numbered 15, after V lost 3 bases and J lost 0 bases. The CDR3 consists of 19 residues. Germline assignment: CDR1 SGDLS and CDR2 YYNGEE. For the CDR3, the DNA is TGTGCCAGCAGCGCCCCCCGCGGACAGGGGTCGATTTTGAACACTGAAGCTTTCTTT. Translated: CASSAPRGQGSILNTEAFF.

The rearrangement joins TRBV6-8 to TRBJ2-1; D unresolved. Trimming removed 5 bases from V and 7 bases from J, with 15 bases in between. The CDR3 covers 14 residues. CDR1 is MNHGY and CDR2 is SAAAGT in the germline V gene. The CDR3 is CASSDCQDANEQFF. The CDR3 bases are TGTGCCAGCAGTGACTGCCAAGACGCTAATGAGCAGTTCTTC.

The J gene is TRBJ2-1, the V gene TRBV7-9; 9 nucleotides line up with TRBD2. The CDR3 is made up of 16 amino acids. V shed 1 base and J 4 bases; nucleotides not matched to a gene: 5. Germline CDR1 reads SEHNR; CDR2 reads FQNEAQ (reference sequence). The CDR3 loop is CASSLVRREGYNEQFF. Written as DNA, the CDR3 is TGTGCCAGCAGCTTAGTTCGGCGGGAGGGTTACAATGAGCAGTTCTTC.